The source of this T cell receptor (beta chain) is a study of T cells in localized non-small cell lung cancer. This table comes from immunoSEQ multiplex PCR, and its TCRdb copy is limited to in-frame clones, with some not included. The sample yields about 33,000 clones, roughly 90% seen once. Looked up from germline, CDR1 is SGHRS and CDR2 is YFSETQ. The CDR3 has 14 residues. V dropped 2 bases and J dropped 4 bases, with 10 bases sitting between them. The TCR originated in a man aged 35 to 69 with stage I lung adenocarcinoma. This sample comprised peripheral blood, obtained before any cancer treatment. The gene calls are TRBV5-1 and TRBJ1-5, with D unresolved. The CDR3 DNA reads TGCGCCAGCAGCTTAACTCCTTTTAATCAGCCCCAGCATTTT. This codes for CASSLTPFNQPQHF.